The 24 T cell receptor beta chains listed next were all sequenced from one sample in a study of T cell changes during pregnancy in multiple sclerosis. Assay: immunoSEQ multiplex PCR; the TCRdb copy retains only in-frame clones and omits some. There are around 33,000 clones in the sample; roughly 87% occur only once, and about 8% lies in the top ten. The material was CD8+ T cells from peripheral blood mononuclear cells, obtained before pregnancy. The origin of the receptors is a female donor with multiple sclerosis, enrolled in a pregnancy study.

The CDR3 region is CASSTLQGSWEETQYF. The CDR3 DNA reads as TGTGCCAGCAGCACTTTGCAGGGCTCTTGGGAAGAGACCCAGTACTTC. V usage is TRBV5-6 and J usage is TRBJ2-5; D may be TRBD1 (5 bases). CDR3 size: 16 residues. Germline lookup yields CDR1 SGHDT and CDR2 YYEEEE. V was pared by 4 bases and J by 3 bases, with 19 bases between.

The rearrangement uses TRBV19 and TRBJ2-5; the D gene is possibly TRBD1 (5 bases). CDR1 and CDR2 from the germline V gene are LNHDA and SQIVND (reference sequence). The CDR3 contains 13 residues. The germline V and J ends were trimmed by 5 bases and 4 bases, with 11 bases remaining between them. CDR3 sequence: CASSSRATETQYF. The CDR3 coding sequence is TGTGCCAGTAGTTCCAGGGCTACAGAGACCCAGTACTTC.

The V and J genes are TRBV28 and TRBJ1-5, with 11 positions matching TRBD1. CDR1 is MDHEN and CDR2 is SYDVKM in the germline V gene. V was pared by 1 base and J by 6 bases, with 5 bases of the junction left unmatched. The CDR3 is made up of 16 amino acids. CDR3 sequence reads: CASSLSGTGGFQPQHF. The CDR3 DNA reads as TGTGCCAGCAGTTTATCCGGGACAGGGGGATTTCAGCCCCAGCATTTT.

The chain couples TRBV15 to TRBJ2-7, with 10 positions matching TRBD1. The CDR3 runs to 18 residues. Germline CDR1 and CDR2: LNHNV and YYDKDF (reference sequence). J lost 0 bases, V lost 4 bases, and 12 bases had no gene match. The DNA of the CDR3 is TGTGCCACCAGCATTAAGACAGGGGGCGCGCATTTCTCCTACGAGCAGTACTTC. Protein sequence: CATSIKTGGAHFSYEQYF.

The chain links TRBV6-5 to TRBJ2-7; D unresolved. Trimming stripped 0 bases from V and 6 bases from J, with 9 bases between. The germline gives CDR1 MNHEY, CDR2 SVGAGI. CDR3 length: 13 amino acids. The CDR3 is CASSYSRVIEQYF. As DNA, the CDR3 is TGTGCCAGCAGTTACTCACGGGTTATCGAGCAGTACTTC.

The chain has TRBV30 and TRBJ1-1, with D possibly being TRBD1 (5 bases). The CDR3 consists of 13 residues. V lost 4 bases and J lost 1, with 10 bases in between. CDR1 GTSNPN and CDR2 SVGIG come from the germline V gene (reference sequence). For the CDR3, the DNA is TGTGCCTGGAATCCCGGACAGAACACTGAAGCTTTCTTT. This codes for CAWNPGQNTEAFF.

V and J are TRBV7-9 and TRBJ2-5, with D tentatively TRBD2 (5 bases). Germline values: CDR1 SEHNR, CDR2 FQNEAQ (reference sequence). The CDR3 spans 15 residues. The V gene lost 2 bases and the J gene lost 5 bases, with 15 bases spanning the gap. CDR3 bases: TGTGCCAGCAGCTTACTGGCGGAGGAGGTTGAGACCCAGTACTTC. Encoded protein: CASSLLAEEVETQYF.

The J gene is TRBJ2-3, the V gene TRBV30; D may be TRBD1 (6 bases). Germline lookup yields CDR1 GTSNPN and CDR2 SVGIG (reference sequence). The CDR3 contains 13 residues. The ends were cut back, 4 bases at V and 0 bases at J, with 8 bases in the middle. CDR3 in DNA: TGTGCCTGGAAAAGGGGGAGCACAGATACGCAGTATTTT. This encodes CAWKRGSTDTQYF. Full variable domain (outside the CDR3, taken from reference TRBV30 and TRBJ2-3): SQTIHQWPATLVQPVGSPLSLECTVEGTSNPNLYWYRQAAGRGLQLLFYSVGIGQISSEVPQNLSASRPQDRQFILSSKKLLLSDSGFYLCAWKRGSTDTQYFGPGTRLTVL.

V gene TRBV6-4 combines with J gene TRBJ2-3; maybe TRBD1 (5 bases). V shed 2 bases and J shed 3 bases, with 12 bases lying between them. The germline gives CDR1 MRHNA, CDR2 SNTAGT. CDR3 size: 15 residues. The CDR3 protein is CASSDIRDYTDTQYF. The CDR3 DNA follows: TGTGCCAGCAGTGACATCAGGGATTATACAGATACGCAGTATTTT.

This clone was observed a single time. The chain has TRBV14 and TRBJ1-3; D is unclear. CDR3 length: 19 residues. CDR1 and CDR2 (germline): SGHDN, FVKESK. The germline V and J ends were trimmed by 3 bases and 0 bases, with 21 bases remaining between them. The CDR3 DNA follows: TGTGCCAGCAGCCATGGCGGTGCTCCGGGATTGTCCTCTGGAAACACCATATATTTT. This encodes CASSHGGAPGLSSGNTIYF.

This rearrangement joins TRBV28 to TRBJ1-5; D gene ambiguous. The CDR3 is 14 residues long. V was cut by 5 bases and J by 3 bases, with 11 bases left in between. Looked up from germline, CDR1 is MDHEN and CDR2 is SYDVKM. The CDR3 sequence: CASSPRLDNQPQHF. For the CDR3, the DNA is TGTGCCAGCAGTCCCCGACTGGACAATCAGCCCCAGCATTTT.

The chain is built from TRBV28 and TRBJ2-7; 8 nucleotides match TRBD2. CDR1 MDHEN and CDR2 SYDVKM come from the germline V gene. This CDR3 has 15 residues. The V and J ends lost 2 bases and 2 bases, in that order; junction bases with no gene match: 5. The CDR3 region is CASSLMAGGTYEQYF. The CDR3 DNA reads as TGTGCCAGCAGTTTAATGGCGGGGGGAACCTACGAGCAGTACTTC. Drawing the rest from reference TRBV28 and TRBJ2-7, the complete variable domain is DVKVTQSSRYLVKRTGEKVFLECVQDMDHENMFWYRQDPGLGLRLIYFSYDVKMKEKGDIPEGYSVSREKKERFSLILESASTNQTSMYLCASSLMAGGTYEQYFGPGTRLTVT.

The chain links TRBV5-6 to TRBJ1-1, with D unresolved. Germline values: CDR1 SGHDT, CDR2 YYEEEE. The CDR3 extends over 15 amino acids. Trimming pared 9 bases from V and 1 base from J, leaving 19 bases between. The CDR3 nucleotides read TGTGCCACATTTGTTGCGGGGATATCGAACACTGAAGCTTTCTTT. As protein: CATFVAGISNTEAFF.

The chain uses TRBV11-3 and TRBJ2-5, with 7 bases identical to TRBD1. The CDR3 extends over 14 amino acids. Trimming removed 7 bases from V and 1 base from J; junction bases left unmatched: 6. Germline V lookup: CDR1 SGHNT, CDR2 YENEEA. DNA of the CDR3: TGTGCCAGCAAACGGTCAGGGGGCCAAGAGACCCAGTACTTC. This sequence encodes CASKRSGGQETQYF.

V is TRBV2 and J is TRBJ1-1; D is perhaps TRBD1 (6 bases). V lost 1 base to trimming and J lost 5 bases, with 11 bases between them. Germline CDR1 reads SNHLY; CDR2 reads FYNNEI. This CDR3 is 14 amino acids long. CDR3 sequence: CASSEDRVSTEAFF. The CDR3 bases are TGTGCCAGCAGTGAAGACAGGGTATCGACTGAAGCTTTCTTT.

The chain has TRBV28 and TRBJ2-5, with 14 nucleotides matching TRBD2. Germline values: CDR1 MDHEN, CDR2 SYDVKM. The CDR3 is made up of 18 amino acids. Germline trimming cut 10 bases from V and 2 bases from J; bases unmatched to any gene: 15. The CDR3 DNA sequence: TGTGCCATCACGACCGGGACTAGCGGGAGCGGGGTGCAAGAGACCCAGTACTTC. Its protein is CAITTGTSGSGVQETQYF.

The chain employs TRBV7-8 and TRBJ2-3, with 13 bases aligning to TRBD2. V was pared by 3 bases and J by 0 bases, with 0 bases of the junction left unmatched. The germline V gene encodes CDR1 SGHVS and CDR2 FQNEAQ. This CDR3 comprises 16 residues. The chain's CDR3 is CASSLGLAGSTDTQYF. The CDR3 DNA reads TGTGCCAGCAGCTTGGGACTAGCGGGGAGCACAGATACGCAGTATTTT.

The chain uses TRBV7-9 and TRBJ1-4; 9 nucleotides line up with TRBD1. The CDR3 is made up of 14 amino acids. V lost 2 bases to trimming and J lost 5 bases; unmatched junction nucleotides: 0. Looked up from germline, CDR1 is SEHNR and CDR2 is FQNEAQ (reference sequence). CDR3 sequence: CASSLTGGNEKLFF. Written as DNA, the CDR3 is TGTGCCAGCAGCTTAACAGGGGGCAATGAAAAACTGTTTTTT.

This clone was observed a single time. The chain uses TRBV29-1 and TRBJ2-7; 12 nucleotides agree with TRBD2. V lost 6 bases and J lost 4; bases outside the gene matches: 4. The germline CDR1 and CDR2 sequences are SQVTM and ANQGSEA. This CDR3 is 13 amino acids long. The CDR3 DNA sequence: TGCAGCGTAAAGACTAGCGGGGGTTACGAGCAGTACTTC. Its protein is CSVKTSGGYEQYF.

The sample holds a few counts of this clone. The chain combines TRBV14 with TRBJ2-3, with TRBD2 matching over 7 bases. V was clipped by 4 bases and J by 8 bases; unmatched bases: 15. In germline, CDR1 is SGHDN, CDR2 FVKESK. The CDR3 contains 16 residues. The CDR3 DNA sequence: TGTGCCAGCAGCCTCTATGCGGGACTATCCCTTGGTACGCAGTATTTT. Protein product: CASSLYAGLSLGTQYF. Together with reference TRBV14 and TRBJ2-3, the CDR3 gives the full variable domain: EAGVTQFPSHSVIEKGQTVTLRCDPISGHDNLYWYRRVMGKEIKFLLHFVKESKQDESGMPNNRFLAERTGGTYSTLKVQPAELEDSGVYFCASSLYAGLSLGTQYFGPGTRLTVL.

The CDR3 spells CASIFPGMYEQYF. The CDR3 nucleotides read TGTGCCAGCATTTTCCCGGGTATGTACGAGCAGTACTTC. V and J are TRBV2 and TRBJ2-7; no definite D call. Germline V CDR1 and CDR2: SNHLY, FYNNEI. V gave up 7 bases and J gave up 4 bases, with 14 bases separating them. The CDR3 is made up of 13 amino acids.

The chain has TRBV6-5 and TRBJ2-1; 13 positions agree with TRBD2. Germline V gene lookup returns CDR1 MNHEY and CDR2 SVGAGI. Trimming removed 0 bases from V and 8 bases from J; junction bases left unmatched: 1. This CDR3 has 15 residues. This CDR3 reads CASSYSGLAGHEQFF. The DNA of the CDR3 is TGTGCCAGCAGTTACTCGGGACTAGCGGGACATGAGCAGTTCTTC.

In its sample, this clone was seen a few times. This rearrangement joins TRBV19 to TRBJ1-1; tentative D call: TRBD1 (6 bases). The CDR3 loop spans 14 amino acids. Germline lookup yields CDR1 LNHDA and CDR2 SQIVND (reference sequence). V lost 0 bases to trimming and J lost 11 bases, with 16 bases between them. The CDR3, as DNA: TGTGCCAGTAGTATAGATTGGAGACAGGATAACGCTTTCTTT. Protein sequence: CASSIDWRQDNAFF.

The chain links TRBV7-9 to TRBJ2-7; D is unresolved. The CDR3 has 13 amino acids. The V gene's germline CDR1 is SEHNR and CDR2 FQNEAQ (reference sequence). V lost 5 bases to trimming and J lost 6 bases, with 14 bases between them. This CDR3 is CASSPLNPGEQYF. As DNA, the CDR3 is TGTGCCAGCAGCCCACTCAATCCGGGCGAGCAGTACTTC. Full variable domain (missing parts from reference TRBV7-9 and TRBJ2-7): DTGVSQNPRHKITKRGQNVTFRCDPISEHNRLYWYRQTLGQGPEFLTYFQNEAQLEKSRLLSDRFSAERPKGSFSTLEIQRTEQGDSAMYLCASSPLNPGEQYFGPGTRLTVT.